Below are 9 T cell receptor beta chains sequenced from a single sample in a study of blood T cells in healthy people across ages. Sample-barcoded 5' priming and a J-beta primer mix drove a second PCR of roughly 6 to 12 cycles. TCRdb analysed the 5' RACE reads with MiXCR anew, one entry per CDR3 protein. The sample holds over 600,000 distinct CDR3 sequences, 56% seen once. The sequencing input was blood. These receptors originate from a man aged 35 to 55 in good health.

The CDR3 DNA is TGCAGCGCCACTGGAGCGTTTCGCTGGGAGACCCAGTACTTC. Translating it yields CSATGAFRWETQYF. The V gene is TRBV29-1, the J gene TRBJ2-5; D is unresolved. The ends were cut back, 7 bases at V and 5 bases at J, with 20 bases in the middle. The germline V gene encodes CDR1 SQVTM and CDR2 ANQGSEA. The CDR3 is 14 amino acids.

Points on this clonotype: At one boundary the junction diverges from the germline segment, which might be a read error. V is TRBV12-3 or TRBV12-4 and J is TRBJ1-6; tentatively, D is TRBD1 (5 bases). This CDR3 spans 15 amino acids. CDR3 nucleotides: TGTGCCAGCAATTTAACAGGTGGGACTTATTCACCCCTCCACTTT. It codes for CASNLTGGTYSPLHF.

The genes are TRBV29-1 and TRBJ1-1, with D possibly TRBD1 on 6 matching bases. Germline values: CDR1 SQVTM, CDR2 ANQGSEA. Trimming took 2 bases from V and 0 from J, leaving 19 bases between them. The CDR3 loop spans 17 amino acids. Written as DNA, the CDR3 is TGCAGCGTTGAAAACAGACGACAGGCAAACATGAACACTGAAGCTTTCTTT. Residues: CSVENRRQANMNTEAFF.

CDR3 residues: CASSAGQADYGYTF. CDR3 sequence (DNA): TGTGCCAGCAGCGCTGGCCAGGCTGACTATGGCTACACCTTC. V is TRBV11-2 and J is TRBJ1-2; D gene ambiguous. The length of the CDR3 is 14 residues. V lost 5 bases and J 3 bases, leaving 13 bases between the germline ends. Germline V gene data show CDR1 as SGHAT and CDR2 as FQNNGV.

The chain recombines TRBV7-9 with TRBJ2-4; D could derive from TRBD1 or TRBD2 (5 bases each). This CDR3 spans 16 amino acids. The ends were cut back, 4 bases at V and 0 bases at J, with 13 bases in the middle. Germline values: CDR1 SEHNR, CDR2 FQNEAQ (reference sequence). In nucleotides, the CDR3 is TGTGCCAGCAGCTGGGACGGGCCGCTAGCCAAAAACATTCAGTACTTC. Translating it yields CASSWDGPLAKNIQYF.

The rearrangement links TRBV29-1 to TRBJ1-3; D is undetermined. V was clipped by 3 bases and J by 2 bases, with 5 bases between them. The CDR3 spans 12 residues. CDR1 and CDR2 (germline): SQVTM, ANQGSEA. The chain's CDR3 is CSVETPGNTIYF. The CDR3 nucleotides are TGCAGCGTTGAGACCCCTGGAAACACCATATATTTT.

V and J are TRBV7-9 and TRBJ2-1; 7 bases line up with TRBD2. The CDR3 loop spans 15 amino acids. V trimming: 7 bases; J trimming: 7 bases; junction bases outside the gene matches: 13. The germline V gene encodes CDR1 SEHNR and CDR2 FQNEAQ (reference sequence). This CDR3 reads CASTIGAGVLNEQFF. In DNA, the CDR3 is TGTGCCAGCACCATCGGGGCGGGGGTACTGAATGAGCAGTTCTTC. Filled out from reference TRBV7-9 and TRBJ2-1, the complete variable domain reads DTGVSQNPRHKITKRGQNVTFRCDPISEHNRLYWYRQTLGQGPEFLTYFQNEAQLEKSRLLSDRFSAERPKGSFSTLEIQRTEQGDSAMYLCASTIGAGVLNEQFFGPGTRLTVL.

Only a few counts were recorded for this clonotype. The chain is built from TRBV29-1 and TRBJ2-7; TRBD2 might be the D (5 bases). Germline values: CDR1 SQVTM, CDR2 ANQGSEA. This CDR3 has 14 amino acids. V lost 1 base to trimming and J lost 0 bases, with 10 bases between them. The CDR3 sequence is CSVEGRASSYEQYF. The CDR3 region has the DNA TGCAGCGTTGAAGGGCGGGCTTCCTCCTACGAGCAGTACTTC.

This rearrangement joins TRBV5-1 to TRBJ1-1; 7 bases match TRBD1. This CDR3 comprises 15 residues. Germline trimming cut 0 bases from V and 1 base from J; bases unmatched to any gene: 3. The germline CDR1 and CDR2 sequences are SGHRS and YFSETQ. CDR3 nucleotide sequence: TGCGCCAGCAGCTTGGAGACAGGGAGGAACACTGAAGCTTTCTTT. Translation gives CASSLETGRNTEAFF.